This T cell receptor beta chain was recovered during a study of Graves' ophthalmopathy and Graves' hyperthyroidism. The CDR3 extends over 14 amino acids. The V end lost 7 bases, the J end lost 2 bases, and 9 bases lay between the germline ends. CDR1 and CDR2 from the germline V gene are MGHDK and SYGVNS. Details on this clonotype: The target antigen is unknown.

RNA transcripts were the template, and TCR beta CDR3 regions were amplified from them. First-round RT-PCR relied on HTBI primers, and a second-round multiplex PCR came next. TCRdb redid the calling of the multiplex PCR reads with MiXCR, one entry per CDR3 protein. The sample has roughly 700,000 distinct CDR3 sequences, around 40% seen once. Study results and limitations: The model forecast ophthalmopathy progression, reaching around 66% sensitivity and 72.22% specificity.

Ophthalmopathic donors had moderate-to-severe activity, CAS ≥3 and NOSPECS ≥4, with disease that had lasted under 3 months. The receptor was derived from an adult man with Graves' ophthalmopathy. Sequenced material: peripheral blood. This chain uses TRBV25-1 with TRBJ1-6; possibly TRBD1 for D (5 bases). The CDR3, as DNA: TGTGCCAGCACTCAGGGTACCTATAATTCACCCCTCCACTTT. Protein sequence: CASTQGTYNSPLHF.